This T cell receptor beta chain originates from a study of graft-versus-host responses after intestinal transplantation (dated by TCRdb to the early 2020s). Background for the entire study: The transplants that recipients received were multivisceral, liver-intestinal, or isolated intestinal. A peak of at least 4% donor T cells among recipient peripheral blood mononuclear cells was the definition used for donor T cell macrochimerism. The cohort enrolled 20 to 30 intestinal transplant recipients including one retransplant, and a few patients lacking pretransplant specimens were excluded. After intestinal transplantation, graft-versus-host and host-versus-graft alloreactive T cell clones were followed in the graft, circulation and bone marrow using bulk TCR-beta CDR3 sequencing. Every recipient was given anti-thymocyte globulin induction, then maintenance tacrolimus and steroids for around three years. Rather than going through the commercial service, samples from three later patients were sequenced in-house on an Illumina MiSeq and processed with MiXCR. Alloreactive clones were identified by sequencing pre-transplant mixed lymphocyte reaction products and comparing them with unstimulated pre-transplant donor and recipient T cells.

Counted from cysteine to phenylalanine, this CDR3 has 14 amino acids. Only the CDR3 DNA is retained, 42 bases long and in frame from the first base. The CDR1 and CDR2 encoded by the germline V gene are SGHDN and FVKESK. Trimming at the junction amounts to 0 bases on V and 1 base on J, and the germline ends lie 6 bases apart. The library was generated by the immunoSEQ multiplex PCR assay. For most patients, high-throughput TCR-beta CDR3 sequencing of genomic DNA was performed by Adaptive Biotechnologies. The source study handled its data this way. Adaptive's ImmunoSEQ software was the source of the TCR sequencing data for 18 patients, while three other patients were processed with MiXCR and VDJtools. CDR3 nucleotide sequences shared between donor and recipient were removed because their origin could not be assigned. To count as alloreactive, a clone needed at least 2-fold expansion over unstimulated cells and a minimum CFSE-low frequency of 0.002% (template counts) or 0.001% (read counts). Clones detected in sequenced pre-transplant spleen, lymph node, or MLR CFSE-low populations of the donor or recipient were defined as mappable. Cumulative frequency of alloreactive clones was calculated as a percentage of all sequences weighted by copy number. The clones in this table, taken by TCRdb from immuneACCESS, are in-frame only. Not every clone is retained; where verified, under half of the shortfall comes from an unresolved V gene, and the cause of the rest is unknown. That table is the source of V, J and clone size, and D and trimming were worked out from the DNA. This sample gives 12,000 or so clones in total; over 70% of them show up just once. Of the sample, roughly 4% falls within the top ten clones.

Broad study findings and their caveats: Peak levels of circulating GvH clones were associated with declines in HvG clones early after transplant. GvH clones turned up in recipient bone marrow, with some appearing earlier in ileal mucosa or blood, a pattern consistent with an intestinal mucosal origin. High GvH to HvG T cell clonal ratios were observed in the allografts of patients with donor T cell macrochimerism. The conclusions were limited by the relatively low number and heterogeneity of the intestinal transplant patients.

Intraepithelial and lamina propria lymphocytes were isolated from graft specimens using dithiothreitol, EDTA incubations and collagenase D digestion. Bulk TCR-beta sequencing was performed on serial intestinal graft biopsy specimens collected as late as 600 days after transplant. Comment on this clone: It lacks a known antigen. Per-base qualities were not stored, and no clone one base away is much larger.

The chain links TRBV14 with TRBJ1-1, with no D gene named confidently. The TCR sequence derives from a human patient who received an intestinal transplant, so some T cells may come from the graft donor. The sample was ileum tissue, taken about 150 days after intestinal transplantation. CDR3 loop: CASSQEVRNTEAFF. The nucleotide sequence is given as TGTGCCAGCAGCCAAGAGGTCAGGAACACTGAAGCTTTCTTT.